These 7 T cell receptor beta chains originate from one sample sequenced in a study of CD8 T cells in ankylosing spondylitis. Study findings and constraints: There was a TCR beta motif, made of fewer than 10 highly homologous variants, that appeared characteristic of ankylosing spondylitis blood.

These receptors' antigens are unknown. TCRdb called the 5' RACE reads again in MiXCR, with one record for every CDR3 protein. Altogether 450,000 to 550,000 distinct CDR3 sequences are present, about 5% being singletons, with the ten largest covering around 3.5%. Sequenced sample: blood, either unsorted or a sorted T cell fraction (not recorded which). Source of these receptors: a male donor with ankylosing spondylitis.

This clonotype was recorded at least ten times. The V gene is TRBV7-2, the J gene TRBJ1-6, with D possibly being TRBD1 (6 bases). Germline V gene sequence: CDR1 SGHTA, CDR2 FQGNSA. This CDR3 is 17 amino acids long. V dropped 1 base and J dropped 7 bases, with 17 bases sitting between them. The CDR3 DNA reads TGTGCCAGCAGCTTAGTTGGGATGGGGGCCATCAATTCACCCCTCCACTTT. Translated, it gives CASSLVGMGAINSPLHF.

This rearrangement joins TRBV18 to TRBJ2-1, with D maybe TRBD1 (6 bases). CDR3 length: 16 residues. The V end was cut by 3 bases, the J end by 0 bases, with 12 bases between. CDR1 KGHSH and CDR2 LQKENI come from the germline V gene. The CDR3, as DNA: TGTGCCAGCTCACCCGGGACAATACTCTCCTACAATGAGCAGTTCTTC. Translated, it gives CASSPGTILSYNEQFF.

With regard to this clonotype: Given a much more abundant clone one base away, this may be a read error. Written as DNA, the CDR3 is TGCAGTGCTAGGACAGGGGTCGGGAAGCCCCAGCATTTT. It translates to CSARTGVGKPQHF. The V gene is TRBV20-1, the J gene TRBJ1-5; 8 bases fit TRBD1. Germline CDR1 reads DFQATT; CDR2 reads SNEGSKA (reference sequence). This CDR3 region has 13 residues. V shed 3 bases and J 8 bases; nucleotides not matched to a gene: 6.

This clonotype was detected many times. V gene TRBV4-2 combines with J gene TRBJ2-6; no clear D. The germline V gene has CDR1 LGHNA and CDR2 YNFKEQ. The V gene lost 1 base and the J gene lost 0 bases, with 7 bases spanning the gap. The CDR3 length is 16 residues. The CDR3 bases are TGTGCCAGCAGCCAAGTAGGCAGCTCTGGGGCCAACGTCCTGACTTTC. Amino acid sequence: CASSQVGSSGANVLTF.

In this sample, this clonotype turned up many times. J is TRBJ1-1 and V is TRBV12-3 or TRBV12-4, with D unclear. The germline V and J ends were trimmed by 6 bases and 8 bases, with 10 bases remaining between them. The CDR3 runs 11 residues. The CDR3 sequence is CASRKRLEAFF. The CDR3 DNA reads TGTGCCAGCAGGAAACGATTGGAAGCTTTCTTT.

This clonotype was seen many times. This chain connects TRBV7-9 to TRBJ1-2; a possible D gene is TRBD1 (5 bases). The CDR3 runs to 14 residues. Germline CDR1 SEHNR, CDR2 FQNEAQ (reference sequence). With 5 bases removed from V and 2 bases from J, the gap between germline ends came to 12 bases. The CDR3 nucleotides read TGTGCCAGCAGCCCCCCAGACAGAAACTATGGCTACACCTTC. This codes for CASSPPDRNYGYTF.

This clonotype was observed many times. The V and J genes are TRBV7-2 and TRBJ2-1, with D perhaps being TRBD1 or TRBD2 (5 bases each). The CDR3 covers 16 residues. Germline lookup yields CDR1 SGHTA and CDR2 FQGNSA. Trimming pared 5 bases from V and 4 bases from J, leaving 18 bases between. The CDR3 nucleotides read TGTGCCAGCAGCGTTATGGCTGGGACCCGTTACAATGAGCAGTTCTTC. Protein: CASSVMAGTRYNEQFF.